This T cell receptor (beta chain) comes out of a study of spatial heterogeneity in lung cancer (dated by TCRdb to the late 2010s). At the level of the whole study: Donors were some 70 patients with early-stage, untreated non-small cell lung cancer from the lung TRACERx cohort. Beta-chain transcripts were consistently detected in greater numbers than alpha-chain transcripts, which likely reflects a higher abundance of beta-chain transcripts. Follow-up PBMC samples were sequenced whenever available, with a median time to follow-up of around 24 months after resection. Both alpha and beta chains were TCR-sequenced in 210 or so tumor regions, around 65 matched nontumor lung samples and 45 to 60 PBMC samples obtained at surgery. TCR repertoire features were related to nonsynonymous mutation counts determined by whole-exome sequencing of tumor tissue. In the raw uncorrected reads, each unique combination of TCR and UMI appeared on average more than ten times. In non-small cell lung cancer, the study quantitatively compared TCR alpha and beta repertoires across several tumor regions, matched nontumor lung, and blood.

Findings and caveats that apply to the study as a whole: Confirming at a functional level the hypothesis that regional TCRs recognize regional mutations was considered to require additional single-cell paired TCR alpha and beta sequencing. Ubiquitous expanded tumor TCRs were found in blood more often at tumor resection than at routine follow-up. Only about 14 patients were included in comparisons of baseline and follow-up blood repertoires.

This clonotype was observed at least ten times. Its antigen is currently not known. No quality values exist for individual bases; no much larger clone is one base distant. The time point label, read with the paper, signifies: blood at routine non-recurrence follow-up after resection. Whole RNA extracted from tumor and nontumor lung tissue, or from cryopreserved PBMC samples, was used for TCR sequencing without cell sorting. Patients were selected for TCR sequencing only if sufficient RNA was available from at least two tumor regions. Relative to germline, V is 3 bases shorter and J is 6 bases shorter, with 9 bases between their ends. The CDR3 runs 12 amino acids, cysteine and phenylalanine included. Of all the DNA, just the CDR3 is kept, 36 bases in frame from base 1. In the germline V gene (reference sequence), CDR1 corresponds to SEHNR and CDR2 to FQNEAQ. Library construction relied on 5' RACE. TCRdb lists the instrument as NextSeq 500. In the TCR library protocol, a unique molecular identifier was attached to each TCR cDNA molecule so that PCR and sequencing errors could be corrected. Concerning the study's data processing: TCR identification, UMI-based error correction and CDR3 extraction were performed with Decombinator tools. Expanded TCRs were defined as those above a frequency of 2 per 1,000, corresponding to the top 1% of the tumor frequency distribution. Renyi diversity was computed with the R vegan package after each repertoire had been subsampled 100 times to 5,000 TCRs. To build CDR3 similarity networks, amino acid triplet string-kernel similarity was used, and CDR3s were connected when their pairwise similarity was above 0.82. The public reads were run again by TCRdb, first through fastp at Q25 and then through MiXCR, and only productive beta chains were kept. Rows with a matching CDR3 protein are joined into one entry that keeps the most common DNA and genes. V and J calls and clone size were set by TCRdb, not the authors. The sample table records some 41,000 distinct CDR3 sequences; about 10% of these occur just once. The leading ten clones occupy roughly 18% of the sample.

The material was PBMCs, obtained at follow-up. This sequence was found in a female donor with early-stage non-small cell lung cancer. Recombination connected TRBV7-9 to TRBJ2-7; the D gene is possibly TRBD1 or TRBD2, with 5 bases matching each. The CDR3 is CASSFGTAEQYF. The DNA sequence follows: TGTGCCAGCAGCTTTGGGACCGCCGAGCAGTACTTC.